This T cell receptor (delta chain) was identified during a study of gamma-delta chains in newborns, infants, children. At the level of the study: Microbial exposure reportedly drives polyclonal innate γδ T cell expansion after birth.

TCRdb processed the reads again with the CATT caller. The profile shows approximately 7,000 delta-chain clones, approximately 10% of them singletons. This clone is categorized as medium-sized. The length of the CDR3 is 17 residues. The germline gives CDR1 GEAIGNYY, CDR2 EKD. V shed 2 bases, J shed 0 bases, and the junction held 1 base outside the gene matches. The source material was blood. The clonotype originates from a child who was a newborn, infant or young child, either healthy, febrile or measles-vaccinated (not recorded which). The chain has TRDV2 and TRDJ3, with TRDD3 identical over 9 bases. CDR3 sequence reads: CACDNWGSSWDTRQMFF. The CDR3 nucleotides read TGTGCCTGTGACAACTGGGGGAGCTCCTGGGACACCCGACAGATGTTTTTC.